These 16 T cell receptor beta chains came from one sample sequenced in a study of human T cells and chemical hapten exposure. In TCRdb, the RACE reads were re-called with MiXCR into one record per CDR3 protein. The sample includes roughly 380,000 distinct CDR3 sequences, roughly 6% seen only once; the top ten take 4.5% to 6%. Described time point: patch test 2, 6 weeks after DPC sensitization. Indicated treatment: therapeutic diphenylcyclopropenone sensitization with weekly scalp DPC. The sequencing used whole blood, collected in connection with sensitization to the hapten diphenylcyclopropenone (DPC). Receptors originate from a woman aged 18-29 years with alopecia areata. Some clones in this sample may be carry-over from other donors' samples.

V and J are TRBV7-6 and TRBJ1-2; D may be TRBD1 (5 bases). The germline V gene encodes CDR1 SGHVS and CDR2 FNYEAQ. The CDR3 has 16 residues. With 5 bases removed from V and 0 bases from J, the gap between germline ends came to 16 bases. Here the CDR3 DNA reads TGTGCCAGCAGCGAGGGACGCGGGGAGGCTAACTATGGCTACACCTTC. This gives the protein CASSEGRGEANYGYTF.

This clonotype was seen many times. The genes are TRBV20-1 and TRBJ2-1; possibly TRBD2 for D (5 bases). Between the trimmed V and J ends, which lost 5 bases and 6 bases, there was a span of 17 bases. Germline V gene lookup returns CDR1 DFQATT and CDR2 SNEGSKA (reference sequence). This CDR3 has 14 amino acids. The CDR3 spells CSAVDYQSVNEQFF. DNA of the CDR3: TGCAGTGCTGTTGACTACCAGTCCGTCAATGAGCAGTTCTTC.

The chain joins TRBV28 to TRBJ2-5, with 8 nucleotides matching TRBD1. CDR1 is MDHEN and CDR2 is SYDVKM in the germline V gene. The CDR3 totals 13 residues. J was trimmed by 9 bases and V by 2 bases; bases with no gene match: 5. CDR3 sequence reads: CASSLGTGRAQYF. CDR3 coding DNA: TGTGCCAGCAGTTTAGGGACAGGTCGCGCCCAGTACTTC. The entire variable domain, with the rest obtained from reference TRBV28 and TRBJ2-5, is as follows: DVKVTQSSRYLVKRTGEKVFLECVQDMDHENMFWYRQDPGLGLRLIYFSYDVKMKEKGDIPEGYSVSREKKERFSLILESASTNQTSMYLCASSLGTGRAQYFGPGTRLLVL.

This clonotype was seen repeatedly, ten times or more. The J gene is TRBJ1-3, the V gene TRBV7-9, with D possibly being TRBD1 (5 bases). The CDR3 runs 18 residues. V shed 3 bases and J shed 5 bases, with 23 bases lying between them. Germline CDR1 and CDR2: SEHNR and FQNEAQ (reference sequence). The CDR3 DNA sequence: TGTGCCAGCAGCTTCCAGGGTGAGACGGGAATAGTAAGAAACACCATATATTTT. It is translated as CASSFQGETGIVRNTIYF.

A few counts support this clonotype. The chain is built from TRBV6-6 and TRBJ1-1; weak D call: TRBD1 (5 bases). CDR1 is MNHNY, CDR2 SVGAGI, per germline (reference sequence). The V end lost 1 base, the J end lost 1 base, and 13 bases lay between the germline ends. The CDR3 sequence is 16 residues long. In DNA, the CDR3 is TGTGCCAGCAGTTACTGGGGGTCGGGCTCGAACACTGAAGCTTTCTTT. Its translation is CASSYWGSGSNTEAFF.

This clonotype appeared many times. The chain is built from TRBV9 and TRBJ2-3; the D is unclear. V was clipped by 0 bases and J by 2 bases, with 4 bases between them. CDR1 and CDR2 from the germline V gene are SGDLS and YYNGEE. This CDR3 contains 13 residues. The CDR3 is CASSVANTDTQYF. The CDR3 coding sequence is TGTGCCAGCAGCGTAGCTAACACAGATACGCAGTATTTT. The variable domain in full, with the rest retrieved from reference TRBV9 and TRBJ2-3, is DSGVTQTPKHLITATGQRVTLRCSPRSGDLSVYWYQQSLDQGLQFLIQYYNGEERAKGNILERFSAQQFPDLHSELNLSSLELGDSALYFCASSVANTDTQYFGPGTRLTVL.

This chain connects TRBV28 to TRBJ2-7, with D hard to call. V was clipped by 5 bases and J by 5 bases, with 19 bases between them. The CDR3 is 15 residues long. Germline V gene lookup returns CDR1 MDHEN and CDR2 SYDVKM. CDR3 sequence reads: CASSPTALVRNEQYF. The CDR3 nucleotides are TGTGCCAGCAGTCCCACCGCCCTCGTTAGAAACGAGCAGTACTTC.

This clonotype was counted ten times or more. The CDR3 loop reads CAISESTEPYGYTF. The CDR3 DNA reads TGTGCCATCAGTGAGTCGACAGAACCCTATGGCTACACCTTC. The chain carries TRBV10-3 and TRBJ1-2, with a weak D call TRBD1 (5 bases). The length of the CDR3 is 14 residues. Trimming took off 0 bases at V and 4 bases at J, with 9 bases between the two ends. CDR1 is ENHRY and CDR2 is SYGVKD in the germline V gene.

This clonotype was seen repeatedly, ten times or more. This chain links TRBV7-8 with TRBJ1-5; 8 bases align to TRBD1. This CDR3 region has 16 residues. Looked up from germline, CDR1 is SGHVS and CDR2 is FQNEAQ. Trimming took 1 base from V and 7 from J; bases not matched to a gene: 9. The CDR3 loop is CASSLETGEVDQPQHF. Here the CDR3 DNA reads TGTGCCAGCAGCTTAGAGACAGGGGAAGTGGACCAGCCCCAGCATTTT.

In its sample, this clonotype was seen many times. The rearrangement links TRBV6-5 to TRBJ1-1, with D hard to call. Germline CDR1 and CDR2: MNHEY and SVGAGI. Trimming took off 5 bases at V and 5 bases at J, with 15 bases between the two ends. The CDR3 extends over 14 amino acids. The CDR3 reads CASSQSPGETEAFF. CDR3 bases: TGTGCCAGCAGTCAATCGCCCGGGGAGACTGAAGCTTTCTTT.

The table lists this clonotype with a few counts. V is TRBV4-2 and J is TRBJ1-5, with unresolved D. Deletions cut 3 bases from V and 8 bases from J, with 17 bases between. The CDR3 is 15 residues long. From germline, CDR1 is LGHNA and CDR2 YNFKEQ. The CDR3 nucleotides are TGTGCCAGCAGCCAGGTCCCGGTGGCCGCGGAGCCCCAGCATTTT. Translation gives CASSQVPVAAEPQHF.

This clonotype has just one count. V usage is TRBV5-1 and J usage is TRBJ2-4; D perhaps matches TRBD2 (6 bases). V lost 8 bases and J 1 base, leaving 34 bases between the germline ends. Germline lookup yields CDR1 SGHRS and CDR2 YFSETQ. This CDR3 region has 21 residues. The CDR3: CARSQALGAGGSDEAKNIQYF. CDR3 nucleotides: TGCGCCAGGTCCCAGGCTCTCGGAGCCGGAGGGTCCGATGAGGCCAAAAACATTCAGTACTTC.

This clonotype was detected only a few times. The rearrangement joins TRBV16 to TRBJ1-4; 7 nucleotides align to TRBD1. With 6 bases clipped from V and 3 bases from J, the junction kept 4 bases outside the gene matches. The CDR3 extends over 14 amino acids. Per the germline V gene, CDR1 is KGHSY and CDR2 is FQNENV. As DNA, the CDR3 is TGTGCCAGCAGTCGACAGGGTTCTAATGAAAAACTGTTTTTT. As protein: CASSRQGSNEKLFF.

This clonotype was counted at least ten times. The V and J genes are TRBV20-1 and TRBJ1-1; D not resolved. CDR3 length: 11 amino acids. V was shortened by 6 bases and J by 4 bases, with 9 bases between the two germline ends. Germline assignment: CDR1 DFQATT and CDR2 SNEGSKA (reference sequence). DNA of the CDR3: TGCAGTGCCGACTCCCGCACTGAAGCTTTCTTT. Its translation: CSADSRTEAFF.

This clonotype was detected a few times. J is TRBJ2-7 and V is TRBV7-3, with 7 bases aligning to TRBD1. The CDR3 is 15 residues long. The trim removed 5 bases at V and 1 base at J, leaving 8 bases unmatched. Germline CDR1 reads SGHTA; CDR2 reads FQGTGA. CDR3 sequence: CASSAEQGLSYEQYF. CDR3 DNA: TGTGCCAGCAGCGCGGAACAGGGGCTTTCCTACGAGCAGTACTTC.

V is TRBV4-2 and J is TRBJ1-5, with 9 bases fitting TRBD1. Germline V gives CDR1 LGHNA, CDR2 YNFKEQ. This CDR3 spans 14 amino acids. The V gene end was trimmed by 5 bases and the J gene end by 2 bases; junction bases not matched to a gene: 1. CDR3 loop: CASSRDRGNQPQHF. For the CDR3, the DNA is TGTGCCAGCAGCAGGGACAGGGGCAATCAGCCCCAGCATTTT.